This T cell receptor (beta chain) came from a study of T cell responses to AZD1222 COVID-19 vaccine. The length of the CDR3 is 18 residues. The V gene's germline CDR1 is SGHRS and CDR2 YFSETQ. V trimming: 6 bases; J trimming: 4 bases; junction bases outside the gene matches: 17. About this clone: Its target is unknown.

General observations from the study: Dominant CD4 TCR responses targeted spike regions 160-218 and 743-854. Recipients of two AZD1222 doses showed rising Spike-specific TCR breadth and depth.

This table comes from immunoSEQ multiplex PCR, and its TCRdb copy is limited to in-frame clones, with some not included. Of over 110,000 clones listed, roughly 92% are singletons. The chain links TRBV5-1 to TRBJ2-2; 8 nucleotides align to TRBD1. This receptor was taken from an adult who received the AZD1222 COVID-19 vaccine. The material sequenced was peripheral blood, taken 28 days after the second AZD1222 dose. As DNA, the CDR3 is TGCGCCAGCAACGGAACCCCCGTCCCAGGGGGCACCACCGGGGAGCTGTTTTTT. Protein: CASNGTPVPGGTTGELFF.